This TCR beta chain was profiled in a study of blood T cell repertoires in COVID-19. On the study more broadly: Acute-phase and convalescent COVID-19 samples originated in the United States, Italy and Spain. The cDNA or gDNA used as material had been derived from T cells, B-cell-depleted T cells, or PBMCs.

Authors' data handling: Reference gene primers were amplified, and this amplification served to estimate nucleated cell counts. TCRdb's table, derived via immunoSEQ multiplex PCR, lists solely in-frame clones and lacks some. V and J calls and clone size are as listed in that table; D and trimming were resolved from the DNA. Of 140,000 to 150,000 clones listed, 87% are singletons. Germline CDR1 reads GTSNPN; CDR2 reads SVGIG (reference sequence). The CDR3 loop spans 13 amino acids. Trimming removed 3 bases at V and 5 bases at J, with 13 bases between. This clonotype was obtained from a woman between 50 and 59 years old with acute or convalescent COVID-19. The sample consisted of peripheral blood. The gene calls are TRBV30 and TRBJ1-1, with a possible D match to TRBD1 (6 bases). CDR3 loop: CAWRKGVVTEAFF. CDR3 nucleotides: TGTGCCTGGAGAAAGGGGGTTGTTACTGAAGCTTTCTTT.